This entry features one T cell receptor (beta chain) sequence. The repertoire was sequenced with immunoSEQ multiplex PCR; TCRdb's copy has only in-frame clones and lacks some. The data contain 780,000 or so clones, 72% of them singletons. The V gene lost 10 bases and the J gene lost 2 bases, with 17 bases spanning the gap. The length of the CDR3 is 14 residues. The germline CDR1 and CDR2 sequences are MNHEY and SVGAGI. The data belong to a study of shared clonotypes between healthy human individuals. Overall study context: Serving as donors were two women and a few men, whose ages spanned 18 to 49.

The V gene is TRBV6-5, the J gene TRBJ2-5, with D possibly called TRBD1 or TRBD2 (5 bases each). This clonotype originated in a woman in her 30s in good health. The sequenced sample consisted of memory CD4+ T cells sorted from blood. Described subset: CD45RA-negative fraction. The CDR3 protein is CATRRGTGQETQYF. DNA for the CDR3: TGTGCCACCCGACGAGGGACGGGACAAGAGACCCAGTACTTC.